Below, 26 T cell receptor beta chains from the same sample are listed, as sequenced in a study of radiation and T cells in renal cell carcinoma. Described time point: blood 2 weeks post-SBRT. Noted treatment: 15 Gy SBRT to primary tumor, nephrectomy 4 weeks later. This table comes from immunoSEQ multiplex PCR, and its TCRdb copy is limited to in-frame clones, with some not included. The table has 65,000 to 80,000 clones, 86% seen once; the top ten hold about 22%. The specimen was blood, collected from a patient whose treatment included radiotherapy and nephrectomy. These receptors were taken from a woman in her fifties or sixties with renal cell carcinoma.

The genes are TRBV2 and TRBJ2-5; TRBD2 aligns across 8 bases. V shed 3 bases, J shed 2 bases, and the junction held 5 bases outside the gene matches. The CDR3 runs to 15 residues. Per germline, CDR1 SNHLY and CDR2 FYNNEI. The CDR3 DNA reads as TGTGCCAGCAGTGATAGGCTAGCGGGTCAAGAGACCCAGTACTTC. Residues: CASSDRLAGQETQYF.

This clone was recorded once. The rearrangement uses TRBV7-9 and TRBJ2-7; D is unresolved. CDR3 length: 14 residues. V lost 5 bases to trimming and J lost 0 bases, with 11 bases between them. Germline V gene lookup returns CDR1 SEHNR and CDR2 FQNEAQ (reference sequence). The CDR3: CASSADVRSYEQYF. CDR3 coding DNA: TGTGCCAGCAGCGCAGACGTACGCTCCTACGAGCAGTACTTC.

The chain has TRBV10-3 and TRBJ2-1; TRBD2 is a possible D gene (5 bases). The CDR3 spans 12 residues. Germline lookup yields CDR1 ENHRY and CDR2 SYGVKD. V gave up 3 bases and J gave up 6 bases, with 6 bases separating them. The CDR3 is CAISEGSNEQFF. The CDR3 nucleotides are TGTGCCATCAGTGAAGGGAGCAATGAGCAGTTCTTC.

The chain combines TRBV18 with TRBJ1-2; tentatively, D is TRBD1 (6 bases). The CDR3 sequence is 15 residues long. Germline CDR1 and CDR2: KGHSH and LQKENI. Between the trimmed V and J ends, which lost 5 bases and 0 bases, there was a span of 13 bases. CDR3 loop: CASSVGQRTNYGYTF. The CDR3 nucleotides are TGTGCCAGCTCAGTTGGACAGAGAACTAACTATGGCTACACCTTC.

This clone has only one observation. The chain carries TRBV4-2 and TRBJ2-6; D uncertain. This CDR3 has 16 residues. Looked up from germline, CDR1 is LGHNA and CDR2 is YNFKEQ. Deletions cut 3 bases from V and 5 bases from J, with 14 bases between. CDR3 amino acids: CASSHWAVNRANVLTF. DNA of the CDR3: TGTGCCAGCAGCCATTGGGCAGTAAATAGGGCCAACGTCCTGACTTTC.

The genes are TRBV5-8 and TRBJ2-7, with 14 bases lining up with TRBD2. The CDR3 sequence is 16 residues long. Germline lookup yields CDR1 SGHTS and CDR2 YDEGEE. The junction had 4 bases not matched to a gene; V was cut back by 5 bases and J by 0 bases. The CDR3 region has the DNA TGTGCCAGCAGGTGGACTAGCGGGGGGATCTCCTACGAGCAGTACTTC. Translation: CASRWTSGGISYEQYF.

The gene calls are TRBV5-1 and TRBJ2-7; 7 bases match TRBD1. J lost 3 bases, V lost 4 bases, and 13 bases had no gene match. From germline, CDR1 is SGHRS and CDR2 YFSETQ. The CDR3 consists of 16 residues. CDR3 nucleotide sequence: TGCGCCAGCAGCCTAGGTTGGACAGGATCAATCTACGAGCAGTACTTC. Protein product: CASSLGWTGSIYEQYF.

The chain joins TRBV11-2 to TRBJ2-7; D is tentatively TRBD1 or TRBD2 (5 bases each). Per germline, CDR1 SGHAT and CDR2 FQNNGV. V lost 5 bases and J 5 bases, leaving 13 bases between the germline ends. CDR3 length equals 13 residues. The CDR3, as DNA: TGTGCCAGCAGCCCCGGGGCAGCCCACGAGCAGTACTTC. Its translation is CASSPGAAHEQYF.

The chain has TRBV9 and TRBJ2-3, with 9 nucleotides matching TRBD2. The CDR3 consists of 16 residues. Germline CDR1 is SGDLS and CDR2 is YYNGEE. V shed 0 bases and J 10 bases; nucleotides not matched to a gene: 12. The CDR3: CASSVDTSGSPGAQYF. CDR3 nucleotides: TGTGCCAGCAGCGTAGATACTAGCGGGTCCCCTGGGGCGCAGTATTTT.

This clone was counted a single time. This chain uses TRBV10-3 with TRBJ2-1, with no clear D. This CDR3 is 15 amino acids long. Germline V gives CDR1 ENHRY, CDR2 SYGVKD. The V end lost 10 bases, the J end lost 8 bases, and 24 bases lay between the germline ends. The CDR3 loop is CATQLHGESSDEQFF. The CDR3 DNA follows: TGTGCCACCCAGTTGCATGGGGAATCTAGTGATGAGCAGTTCTTC.

The chain employs TRBV15 and TRBJ2-5; 10 bases match TRBD2. Per the germline V gene, CDR1 is LNHNV and CDR2 is YYDKDF (reference sequence). The CDR3 sequence is 17 residues long. Trimming removed 5 bases from V and 2 bases from J; junction bases left unmatched: 11. The CDR3 DNA sequence: TGTGCCACCAGCCCACGAGGACTAGCGGTACTACAAGAGACCCAGTACTTC. This codes for CATSPRGLAVLQETQYF.

This chain links TRBV5-4 with TRBJ2-6; 9 nucleotides agree with TRBD1. The CDR3 covers 16 residues. Germline-derived CDR1 and CDR2 are SGHNT and YYREEE (reference sequence). V shed 3 bases, J shed 5 bases, and the junction held 6 bases outside the gene matches. CDR3: CASSSEQGARANVLTF. CDR3 sequence (DNA): TGTGCCAGCAGCTCCGAACAGGGGGCTAGGGCCAACGTCCTGACTTTC.

The J gene is TRBJ1-1, the V gene TRBV7-2; 9 nucleotides match TRBD1. The ends lost 6 bases at V and 4 bases at J; junction bases unmatched: 12. The CDR3 covers 16 residues. The germline V gene has CDR1 SGHTA and CDR2 FQGNSA. This chain's CDR3 is CASRFEPGQGSTEAFF. In DNA form, the CDR3 reads TGTGCCAGCAGATTCGAACCGGGACAGGGAAGCACTGAAGCTTTCTTT.

This CDR3 is CASSQDPSRDEQFF. The CDR3 DNA reads TGCGCCAGCAGCCAAGATCCCTCCAGGGATGAGCAGTTCTTC. The chain uses TRBV4-1 and TRBJ2-1; D possibly corresponds to TRBD1 (5 bases). Germline CDR1 MGHRA, CDR2 YSYEKL. V was trimmed by 0 bases and J by 8 bases, leaving 11 bases between them. CDR3 length: 14 amino acids.

This rearrangement joins TRBV14 to TRBJ2-5; D is perhaps TRBD2 (6 bases). Trimming shortened V by 5 bases and J by 7 bases, and 14 bases separated the two germline ends. Germline assignment: CDR1 SGHDN and CDR2 FVKESK. CDR3 length: 13 amino acids. The CDR3 DNA reads as TGTGCCAGCAGCAGGCGGGGCTCAGGGACCCAGTACTTC. Amino acid sequence: CASSRRGSGTQYF.

The CDR3, as DNA: TGCAGCGTTTCCGAGACAGGGGGGAGTGTGGGCACTGAAGCTTTCTTT. Translation: CSVSETGGSVGTEAFF. This chain uses TRBV29-1 with TRBJ1-1, with 9 bases matching TRBD1. V dropped 5 bases and J dropped 4; count of bases not matched to a gene: 14. Germline V gives CDR1 SQVTM, CDR2 ANQGSEA. The CDR3 is 16 residues long.

The V call is TRBV19, the J call TRBJ2-1; unclear D gene. With 3 bases removed from V and 9 bases from J, the gap between germline ends came to 12 bases. CDR1 is LNHDA, CDR2 SQIVND, per germline (reference sequence). The CDR3 consists of 13 residues. CDR3 coding DNA: TGTGCCAGTAGTATTATGATCCTCGGTGAGCAGTTCTTC. It is translated as CASSIMILGEQFF.

The chain is built from TRBV4-3 and TRBJ2-2; TRBD1 matches at 8 bases. CDR1 LGHNA and CDR2 YSLEER come from the germline V gene. The V and J ends lost 1 base and 1 base, in that order; junction bases with no gene match: 5. This CDR3 spans 17 amino acids. The DNA of the CDR3 is TGCGCCAGCAGCCAAGGAGGGGGGACAGGGAACACCGGGGAGCTGTTTTTT. Translation: CASSQGGGTGNTGELFF.

The CDR3: CASNREQGYEQYF. The DNA of the CDR3 is TGCGCCAGTAACCGGGAACAGGGGTACGAGCAGTACTTC. This rearrangement joins TRBV5-1 to TRBJ2-7; 7 bases are a match to TRBD1. Looked up from germline, CDR1 is SGHRS and CDR2 is YFSETQ. The CDR3 extends over 13 amino acids. V lost 8 bases to trimming and J lost 4 bases; unmatched junction nucleotides: 9.

This sequence joins TRBV7-2 and TRBJ2-5; D uncertain. V dropped 2 bases and J dropped 4 bases, with 8 bases sitting between them. The CDR3 is 13 amino acids. The germline gives CDR1 SGHTA, CDR2 FQGNSA. CDR3 protein: CASSLRPGETQYF. The CDR3 DNA follows: TGTGCCAGCAGCTTAAGGCCGGGAGAGACCCAGTACTTC.

The genes are TRBV28 and TRBJ1-3; possible D gene TRBD1, 6 bases. This CDR3 contains 13 residues. CDR1 is MDHEN and CDR2 is SYDVKM in the germline V gene. With 2 bases removed from V and 7 bases from J, the gap between germline ends came to 9 bases. CDR3 loop: CASSLGGGNTIYF. The CDR3 coding sequence is TGTGCCAGCAGTTTAGGAGGGGGGAACACCATATATTTT.

This chain connects TRBV4-3 to TRBJ2-4, with 12 bases aligning to TRBD2. The CDR3 sequence is 16 residues long. V was clipped by 4 bases and J by 1 base; unmatched bases: 2. CDR1 is LGHNA and CDR2 is YSLEER in the germline V gene. The CDR3: CASSRTSGGAKNIQYF. The CDR3 nucleotides read TGCGCCAGCAGCCGAACTAGCGGGGGGGCCAAAAACATTCAGTACTTC.

The chain employs TRBV5-4 and TRBJ2-6, with TRBD2 as a possible D gene (7 bases). From germline, CDR1 is SGHNT and CDR2 YYREEE (reference sequence). Trimming removed 4 bases at V and 5 bases at J, with 19 bases between. This CDR3 spans 17 amino acids. CDR3 in amino acids: CASSPPEGGTWANVLTF. The CDR3 nucleotides read TGTGCCAGCAGCCCGCCCGAGGGGGGGACGTGGGCCAACGTCCTGACTTTC.

The rearrangement links TRBV19 to TRBJ1-1, with a tentative D call TRBD1 (6 bases). Germline CDR1 LNHDA, CDR2 SQIVND (reference sequence). The CDR3 length is 15 residues. V was shortened by 3 bases and J by 2 bases, with 13 bases between the two germline ends. CDR3 coding DNA: TGTGCCAGTAGTATGGGGGGGGCGGCCAACACTGAAGCTTTCTTT. It yields the protein CASSMGGAANTEAFF.

CDR3 DNA sequence: TGTGCCAGCTCACCAGGGTCGCCGGGCGCAGATACGCAGTATTTT. Translating gives CASSPGSPGADTQYF. The chain has TRBV18 and TRBJ2-3; no clear D gene. Germline V gene lookup returns CDR1 KGHSH and CDR2 LQKENI. Trimming left V 2 bases short and J 4 bases short, with 13 bases between. The CDR3 extends over 15 amino acids.

The genes are TRBV28 and TRBJ1-6; unclear D gene. This CDR3 is built from 12 residues. Germline V lookup: CDR1 MDHEN, CDR2 SYDVKM. Trimming took off 5 bases at V and 14 bases at J, with 13 bases between the two ends. DNA of the CDR3: TGTGCCAGCAGTGCGGTAGAATTCACCCTCCACTTT. Residues: CASSAVEFTLHF.